This T cell receptor beta chain was retrieved from a study of cytomegalovirus exposure and HLA in healthy donors. Produced via immunoSEQ multiplex PCR; TCRdb's table is partial and in-frame only. The table lists about 140,000 clones, approximately 85% of them singletons. The receptor was derived from a woman aged 25-40 years in good health and CMV-seronegative. Material for sequencing was PBMCs.

CDR3 protein: CASSLGGGRGTDTQYF. The CDR3 DNA follows: TGTGCCAGCAGCCTTGGGGGGGGCCGGGGCACAGATACGCAGTATTTT. This chain connects TRBV2 to TRBJ2-3; possible D gene TRBD2, 7 bases. Germline values: CDR1 SNHLY, CDR2 FYNNEI. The CDR3 is 16 residues long. Deletions cut 6 bases from V and 1 base from J, with 17 bases between. Together with reference TRBV2 and TRBJ2-3, the CDR3 gives the full variable domain: EPEVTQTPSHQVTQMGQEVILRCVPISNHLYFYWYRQILGQKVEFLVSFYNNEISEKSEIFDDQFSVERPDGSNFTLKIRSTKLEDSAMYFCASSLGGGRGTDTQYFGPGTRLTVL.